A single sample is the source of the 3 T cell receptor beta chains below, sequenced in a study of identical twins. TCRdb recomputed calls from the 5' RACE reads with MiXCR, one row per CDR3 protein. The sample shows around 340,000 distinct CDR3 sequences, roughly an eighth of them seen only once. This sample also belongs to another study, concerning yellow fever vaccine responses in identical twins.

Sequencing used CD8+ T cells sorted from blood. Receptors were obtained from a woman aged 18-35 years in good health.

This clonotype was seen a few times. The chain joins TRBV2 to TRBJ2-7; 8 bases fit TRBD2. Per germline, CDR1 SNHLY and CDR2 FYNNEI. The trim removed 6 bases at V and 6 bases at J, leaving 10 bases unmatched. This CDR3 is built from 14 residues. The CDR3 spells CASSDLGTSGEQYV. The CDR3 bases are TGTGCCAGCAGCGACCTAGGGACTAGTGGCGAGCAGTACGTC.

V usage is TRBV7-8 and J usage is TRBJ1-1; the match to TRBD1 covers 8 bases. V was pared by 1 base and J by 7 bases, with 5 bases of the junction left unmatched. In germline, CDR1 is SGHVS, CDR2 FQNEAQ. This CDR3 spans 14 amino acids. This chain's CDR3 is CASSLVAGGVEAFF. DNA of the CDR3: TGTGCCAGCAGCTTAGTCGCAGGGGGCGTTGAAGCTTTCTTT.

This clonotype has more than one count but fewer than ten. The V call is TRBV13, the J call TRBJ2-2; TRBD1 agrees at 8 bases. This CDR3 is built from 16 residues. V shed 5 bases and J 1 base; nucleotides not matched to a gene: 6. Germline lookup yields CDR1 PRHDT and CDR2 FYEKMQ (reference sequence). CDR3 bases: TGTGCCAGCAGCCGCCAGGGGGCCGTGAACACCGGGGAGCTGTTTTTT. Its protein product is CASSRQGAVNTGELFF.